These 14 T cell receptor beta chains were all obtained from the same sample, sequenced in a study of cytomegalovirus exposure and HLA in healthy donors (dated by TCRdb to about 2017). Preparation of the library involved the immunoSEQ multiplex PCR assay. TCRdb stores this immuneACCESS table with in-frame sequences only. Part of the clones is absent; in the studies checked, under half of the shortfall reflects unresolved V genes, and no reason is known for the rest. The sample contains 150,000 to 160,000 clones, about 86% of them found a single time. Jointly, the top ten make up around 2.1% of the sample. Specimen: PBMCs. These receptors came from a human donor in good health.

This clone was seen just once. The chain has TRBV28 and TRBJ2-7; D is uncertain. CDR1 is MDHEN, CDR2 SYDVKM, per germline. V lost 7 bases, J lost 2 bases, and 15 bases lay in between. There are 14 residues in the CDR3. CDR3 protein: CASTGFLVTYEQYF. CDR3 DNA: TGTGCCAGCACCGGGTTTCTGGTTACCTACGAGCAGTACTTC.

The chain is built from TRBV14 and TRBJ2-7; 7 bases map to TRBD1. Germline CDR1 and CDR2: SGHDN and FVKESK. The CDR3 is made up of 17 amino acids. V lost 0 bases and J lost 0; bases outside the gene matches: 8. The CDR3 DNA sequence: TGTGCCAGCAGCCAAGATGTCCGAGACAGGGCCTCCTACGAGCAGTACTTC. It yields the protein CASSQDVRDRASYEQYF. The whole variable domain, remainder taken from reference TRBV14 and TRBJ2-7, is EAGVTQFPSHSVIEKGQTVTLRCDPISGHDNLYWYRRVMGKEIKFLLHFVKESKQDESGMPNNRFLAERTGGTYSTLKVQPAELEDSGVYFCASSQDVRDRASYEQYFGPGTRLTVT.

The V and J genes are TRBV19 and TRBJ1-5; D perhaps matches TRBD1 (5 bases). The CDR3 sequence is 14 residues long. Germline V gene sequence: CDR1 LNHDA, CDR2 SQIVND (reference sequence). Trimming removed 9 bases from V and 3 bases from J, with 15 bases in between. CDR3 in DNA: TGTGCCAGCCACGTGGCAGGGTACAATCAGCCCCAGCATTTT. It encodes CASHVAGYNQPQHF. Complete variable domain (other parts from reference TRBV19 and TRBJ1-5): DGGITQSPKYLFRKEGQNVTLSCEQNLNHDAMYWYRQDPGQGLRLIYYSQIVNDFQKGDIAEGYSVSREKKESFPLTVTSAQKNPTAFYLCASHVAGYNQPQHFGDGTRLSIL.

This clone was recorded at least ten times. The rearrangement uses TRBV7-9 and TRBJ1-2; D may be TRBD1 (5 bases). V shed 2 bases and J shed 3 bases, with 10 bases lying between them. This CDR3 contains 14 residues. Germline CDR1 SEHNR, CDR2 FQNEAQ (reference sequence). The CDR3 DNA reads as TGTGCCAGCAGCTTACAGGGCGTGGACTATGGCTACACCTTC. This sequence encodes CASSLQGVDYGYTF.

The rearrangement uses TRBV2 and TRBJ2-7; no firm D call. CDR3 length: 14 amino acids. Trimming took off 10 bases at V and 5 bases at J, with 21 bases between the two ends. Germline loops: CDR1 SNHLY, CDR2 FYNNEI. Here the CDR3 reads CATKKEAVQHEQYF. CDR3 sequence (DNA): TGTGCCACGAAGAAAGAGGCGGTTCAACACGAGCAGTACTTC.

The genes are TRBV28 and TRBJ2-7; 8 bases match TRBD2. Germline V gives CDR1 MDHEN, CDR2 SYDVKM. The CDR3 is made up of 15 amino acids. V trimming: 5 bases; J trimming: 3 bases; junction bases outside the gene matches: 9. The CDR3 DNA is TGTGCCAGCAGTACTAAGGCGGGAGGCGTCTACGAGCAGTACTTC. It yields the protein CASSTKAGGVYEQYF.

The gene calls are TRBV19 and TRBJ2-7; D perhaps matches TRBD1 (5 bases). V lost 11 bases to trimming and J lost 1 base, with 15 bases between them. The CDR3 runs 13 residues. Germline V gene data show CDR1 as LNHDA and CDR2 as SQIVND (reference sequence). The CDR3: CAASSGPSYEQYF. The CDR3 nucleotides read TGTGCCGCGTCTTCAGGGCCATCCTACGAGCAGTACTTC.

The genes are TRBV27 and TRBJ2-3; the D gene is possibly TRBD2 (5 bases). Trimming left V 5 bases short and J 0 bases short, with 12 bases between. There are 15 residues in the CDR3. Germline lookup yields CDR1 MNHEY and CDR2 SMNVEV (reference sequence). The CDR3 protein is CASSPVRASTDTQYF. In DNA form, the CDR3 reads TGTGCCAGCAGTCCGGTGAGGGCCAGCACAGATACGCAGTATTTT.

This clone occurred once. The rearrangement uses TRBV27 and TRBJ1-2; D not resolved. Deletions cut 3 bases from V and 1 base from J, with 6 bases between. The germline V gene encodes CDR1 MNHEY and CDR2 SMNVEV (reference sequence). This CDR3 is built from 13 residues. CDR3 DNA: TGTGCCAGCAGTTTCAGTTTTAACTATGGCTACACCTTC. Protein product: CASSFSFNYGYTF.

The chain links TRBV29-1 to TRBJ1-4, with a tentative D call TRBD1 (5 bases). Germline values: CDR1 SQVTM, CDR2 ANQGSEA. V was pared by 7 bases and J by 7 bases, with 16 bases between. The CDR3 sequence is 13 residues long. The CDR3 is CSGGRGGTEKLFF. Written as DNA, the CDR3 is TGCAGCGGGGGGAGGGGAGGTACTGAAAAACTGTTTTTT.

This clone was observed a few times. The chain uses TRBV18 and TRBJ2-1; 11 bases map to TRBD2. This CDR3 is built from 16 residues. V dropped 2 bases and J dropped 10; count of bases not matched to a gene: 10. Germline loops: CDR1 KGHSH, CDR2 LQKENI. The CDR3 sequence: CASSPTETSGAGEQFF. The CDR3 DNA sequence: TGTGCCAGCTCACCAACCGAGACTAGCGGGGCGGGGGAGCAGTTCTTC.

The chain carries TRBV11-2 and TRBJ1-1; unclear D gene. Trimming left V 7 bases short and J 0 bases short, with 9 bases between. Germline V CDR1 and CDR2: SGHAT, FQNNGV. The CDR3 extends over 13 amino acids. The CDR3 nucleotides read TGTGCCAGCAATCGGTTCTTGAACACTGAAGCTTTCTTT. Its translation is CASNRFLNTEAFF.

The CDR3 sequence: CASSLQGERDTQYF. As DNA, the CDR3 is TGTGCCAGCAGTCTACAGGGGGAAAGGGATACGCAGTATTTT. The chain employs TRBV6-5 and TRBJ2-3; 8 bases agree with TRBD1. In germline, CDR1 is MNHEY, CDR2 SVGAGI. Losses at the gene ends were 5 bases for V and 6 bases for J; bases not matched to a gene: 7. The CDR3 sequence is 14 residues long.

The chain has TRBV21-1 and TRBJ2-3; the D call TRBD1 from the table was never checked on the DNA. TRBV21-1 is deemed a pseudogene. The CDR3 covers 20 residues. The CDR3 bases are TGTGCCAGCAGCAAAGCCGGGGGGGACAGGGCCCCCTCGCACACAGATACGCAGTATTTT. Protein: CASSKAGGDRAPSHTDTQYF.